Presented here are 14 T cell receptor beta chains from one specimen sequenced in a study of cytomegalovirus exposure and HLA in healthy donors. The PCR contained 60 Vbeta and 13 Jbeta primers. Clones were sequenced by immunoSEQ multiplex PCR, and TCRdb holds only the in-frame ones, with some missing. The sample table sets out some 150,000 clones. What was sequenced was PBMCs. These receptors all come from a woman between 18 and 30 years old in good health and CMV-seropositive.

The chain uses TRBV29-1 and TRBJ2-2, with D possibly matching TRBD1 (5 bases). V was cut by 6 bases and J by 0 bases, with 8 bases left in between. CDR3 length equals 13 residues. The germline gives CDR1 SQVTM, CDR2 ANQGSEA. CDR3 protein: CSVETANTGELFF. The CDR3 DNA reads TGCAGCGTCGAGACAGCGAACACCGGGGAGCTGTTTTTT.

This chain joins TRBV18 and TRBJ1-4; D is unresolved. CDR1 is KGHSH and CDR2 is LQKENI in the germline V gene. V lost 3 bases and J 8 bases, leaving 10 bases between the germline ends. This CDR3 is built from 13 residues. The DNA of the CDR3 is TGTGCCAGCTCACCGGGTCGGGAGGAAAAACTGTTTTTT. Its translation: CASSPGREEKLFF.

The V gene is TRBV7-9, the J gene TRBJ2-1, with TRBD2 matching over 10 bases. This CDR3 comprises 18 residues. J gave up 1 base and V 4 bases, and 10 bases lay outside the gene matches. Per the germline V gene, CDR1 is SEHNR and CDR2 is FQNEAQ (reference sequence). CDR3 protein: CASSSNPGTSESYNEQFF. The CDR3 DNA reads TGTGCCAGCAGCTCGAACCCCGGGACTAGCGAGTCCTACAATGAGCAGTTCTTC. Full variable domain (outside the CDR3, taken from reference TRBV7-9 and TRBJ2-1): DTGVSQNPRHKITKRGQNVTFRCDPISEHNRLYWYRQTLGQGPEFLTYFQNEAQLEKSRLLSDRFSAERPKGSFSTLEIQRTEQGDSAMYLCASSSNPGTSESYNEQFFGPGTRLTVL.

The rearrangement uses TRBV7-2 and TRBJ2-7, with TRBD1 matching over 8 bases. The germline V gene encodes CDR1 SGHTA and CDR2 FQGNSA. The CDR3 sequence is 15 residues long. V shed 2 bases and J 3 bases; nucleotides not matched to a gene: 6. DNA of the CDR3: TGTGCCAGCAGCTTAAGGACAGGGATGATCTACGAGCAGTACTTC. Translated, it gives CASSLRTGMIYEQYF.

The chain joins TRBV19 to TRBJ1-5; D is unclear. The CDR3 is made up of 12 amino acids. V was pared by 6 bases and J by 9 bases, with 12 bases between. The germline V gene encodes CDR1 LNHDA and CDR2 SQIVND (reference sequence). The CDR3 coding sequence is TGTGCCAGTAGCCCTCTCTCCTGGCCCCAGCATTTT. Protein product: CASSPLSWPQHF.

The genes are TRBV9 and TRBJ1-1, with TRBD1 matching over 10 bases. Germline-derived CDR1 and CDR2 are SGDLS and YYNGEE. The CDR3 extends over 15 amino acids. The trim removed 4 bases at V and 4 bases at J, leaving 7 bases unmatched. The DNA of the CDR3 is TGTGCCAGCAGCCCCCGACAGGGGGCGACCACTGAAGCTTTCTTT. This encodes CASSPRQGATTEAFF.

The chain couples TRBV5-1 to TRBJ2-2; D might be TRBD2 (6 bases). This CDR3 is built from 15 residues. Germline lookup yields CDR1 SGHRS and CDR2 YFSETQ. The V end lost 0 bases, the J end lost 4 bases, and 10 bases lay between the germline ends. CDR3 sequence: CASSLEGLSTGELFF. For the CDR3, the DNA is TGCGCCAGCAGCTTGGAGGGACTTTCCACCGGGGAGCTGTTTTTT.

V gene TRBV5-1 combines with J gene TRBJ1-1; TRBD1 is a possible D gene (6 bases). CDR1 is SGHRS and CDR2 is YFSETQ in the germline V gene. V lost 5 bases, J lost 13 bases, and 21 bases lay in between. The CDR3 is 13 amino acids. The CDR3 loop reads CASSMDFGTLVFF. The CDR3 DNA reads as TGCGCCAGCAGTATGGATTTCGGGACATTGGTTTTCTTT.

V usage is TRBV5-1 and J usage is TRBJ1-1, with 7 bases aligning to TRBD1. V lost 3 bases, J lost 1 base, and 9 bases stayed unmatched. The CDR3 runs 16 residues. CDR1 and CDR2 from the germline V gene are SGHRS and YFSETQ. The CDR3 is CASSSYSTGSNTEAFF. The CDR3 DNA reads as TGCGCCAGCAGCTCCTATTCGACAGGGTCGAACACTGAAGCTTTCTTT.

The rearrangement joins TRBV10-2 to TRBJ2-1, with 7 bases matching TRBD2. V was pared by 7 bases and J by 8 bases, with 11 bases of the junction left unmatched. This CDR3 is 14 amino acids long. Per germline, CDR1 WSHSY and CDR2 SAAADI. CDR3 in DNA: TGCGCCAGCAAGGAGGCGAGACTAGCAGATGAGCAGTTCTTC. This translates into CASKEARLADEQFF.

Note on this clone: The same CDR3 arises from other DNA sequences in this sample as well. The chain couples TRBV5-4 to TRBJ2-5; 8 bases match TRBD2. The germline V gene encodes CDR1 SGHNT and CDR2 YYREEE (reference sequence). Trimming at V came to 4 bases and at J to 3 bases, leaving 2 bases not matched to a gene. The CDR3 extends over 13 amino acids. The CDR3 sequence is CASSLGGEETQYF. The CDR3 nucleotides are TGTGCCAGCAGCCTCGGGGGGGAAGAGACCCAGTACTTC.

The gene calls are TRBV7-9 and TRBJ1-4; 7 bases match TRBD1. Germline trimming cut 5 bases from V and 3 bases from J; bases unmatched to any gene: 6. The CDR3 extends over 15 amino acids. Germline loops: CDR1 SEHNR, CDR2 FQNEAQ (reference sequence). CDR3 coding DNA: TGTGCCAGCAGCCCCGTAGGGACAGCTAATGAAAAACTGTTTTTT. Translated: CASSPVGTANEKLFF.

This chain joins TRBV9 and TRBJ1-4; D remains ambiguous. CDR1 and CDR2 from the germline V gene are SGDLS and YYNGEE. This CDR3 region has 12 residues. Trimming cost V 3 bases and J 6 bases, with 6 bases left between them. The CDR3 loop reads CASSGRDEKLFF. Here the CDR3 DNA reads TGTGCCAGCAGCGGACGGGATGAAAAACTGTTTTTT.

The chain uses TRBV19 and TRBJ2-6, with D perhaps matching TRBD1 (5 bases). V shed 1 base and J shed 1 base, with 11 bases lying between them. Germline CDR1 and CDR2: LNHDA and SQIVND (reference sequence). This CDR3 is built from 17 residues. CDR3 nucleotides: TGTGCCAGTAGTATAGTGCAGGGCTTTTCTGGGGCCAACGTCCTGACTTTC. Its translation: CASSIVQGFSGANVLTF.